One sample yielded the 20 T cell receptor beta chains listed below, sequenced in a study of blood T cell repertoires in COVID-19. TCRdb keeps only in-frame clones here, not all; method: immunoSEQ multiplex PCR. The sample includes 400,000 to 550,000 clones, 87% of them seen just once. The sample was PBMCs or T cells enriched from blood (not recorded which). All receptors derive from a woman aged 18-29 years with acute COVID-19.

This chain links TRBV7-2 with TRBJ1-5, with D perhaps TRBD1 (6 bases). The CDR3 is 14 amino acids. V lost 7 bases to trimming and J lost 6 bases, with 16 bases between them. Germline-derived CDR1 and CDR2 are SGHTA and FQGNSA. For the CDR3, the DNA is TGTGCCAGCACCCGTGCGGGGGGCGGTCAGCCCCAGCATTTT. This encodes CASTRAGGGQPQHF.

The DNA of the CDR3 is TGCGCCAGCAGCGGATCGGTGGGACACTTCGGCCACTATGGCTACACCTTC. Amino acid sequence: CASSGSVGHFGHYGYTF. The chain has TRBV5-1 and TRBJ1-2; possible D gene TRBD1, 6 bases. The germline V gene encodes CDR1 SGHRS and CDR2 YFSETQ. Between the trimmed V and J ends, which lost 4 bases and 3 bases, there was a span of 22 bases. The CDR3 runs to 17 residues.

CDR3 region: CASSQDRLAGANEQFF. CDR3 bases: TGCGCCAGCAGCCAAGACAGGCTAGCGGGAGCTAATGAGCAGTTCTTC. This chain links TRBV4-1 with TRBJ2-1; 10 nucleotides agree with TRBD2. The germline gives CDR1 MGHRA, CDR2 YSYEKL. The CDR3 extends over 16 amino acids. Trimming at V came to 0 bases and at J to 7 bases, leaving 6 bases not matched to a gene.

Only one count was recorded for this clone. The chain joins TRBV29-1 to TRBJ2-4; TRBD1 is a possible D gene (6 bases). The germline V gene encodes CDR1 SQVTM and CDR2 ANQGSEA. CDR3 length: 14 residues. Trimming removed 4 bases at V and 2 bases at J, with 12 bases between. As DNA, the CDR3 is TGCAGCGTTGTGAACAGGGCGTCCAAAAACATTCAGTACTTC. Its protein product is CSVVNRASKNIQYF.

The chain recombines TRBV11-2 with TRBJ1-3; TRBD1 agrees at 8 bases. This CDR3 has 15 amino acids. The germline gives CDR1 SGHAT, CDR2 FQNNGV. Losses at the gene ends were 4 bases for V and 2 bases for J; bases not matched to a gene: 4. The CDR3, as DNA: TGTGCCAGCAGCTCTTCAGGGGGCGCTGGAAACACCATATATTTT. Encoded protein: CASSSSGGAGNTIYF.

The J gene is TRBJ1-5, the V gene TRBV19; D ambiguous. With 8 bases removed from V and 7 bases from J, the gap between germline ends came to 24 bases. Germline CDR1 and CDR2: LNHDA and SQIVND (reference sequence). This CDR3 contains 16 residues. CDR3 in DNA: TGTGCCAGTGGGAGGGATATAGTTGGGGTTGAGCAGCCCCAGCATTTT. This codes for CASGRDIVGVEQPQHF.

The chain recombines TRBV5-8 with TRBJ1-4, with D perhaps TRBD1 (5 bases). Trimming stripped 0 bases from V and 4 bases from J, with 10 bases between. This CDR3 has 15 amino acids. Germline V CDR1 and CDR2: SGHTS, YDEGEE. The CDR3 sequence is CASSLGWGDNEKLFF. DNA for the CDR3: TGTGCCAGCAGCTTGGGATGGGGGGATAATGAAAAACTGTTTTTT.

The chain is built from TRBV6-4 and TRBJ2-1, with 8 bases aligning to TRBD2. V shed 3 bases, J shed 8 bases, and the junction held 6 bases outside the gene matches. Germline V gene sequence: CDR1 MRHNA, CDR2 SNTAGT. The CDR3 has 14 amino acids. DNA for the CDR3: TGTGCCAGCAGTGAGCTTAGCGGGGACGATGAGCAGTTCTTC. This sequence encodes CASSELSGDDEQFF.

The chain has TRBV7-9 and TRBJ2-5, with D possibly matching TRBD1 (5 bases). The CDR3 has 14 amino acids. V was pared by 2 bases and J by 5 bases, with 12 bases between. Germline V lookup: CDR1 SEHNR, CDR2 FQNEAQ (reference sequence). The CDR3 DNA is TGTGCCAGCAGCTTACAGGGAAAGTCCGAGACCCAGTACTTC. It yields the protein CASSLQGKSETQYF.

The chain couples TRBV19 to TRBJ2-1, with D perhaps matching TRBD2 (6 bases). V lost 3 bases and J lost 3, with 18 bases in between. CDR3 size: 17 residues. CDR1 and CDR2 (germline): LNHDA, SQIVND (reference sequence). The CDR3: CASSMGGLANHYNEQFF. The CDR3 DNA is TGTGCCAGTAGTATGGGGGGTTTAGCGAACCACTACAATGAGCAGTTCTTC.

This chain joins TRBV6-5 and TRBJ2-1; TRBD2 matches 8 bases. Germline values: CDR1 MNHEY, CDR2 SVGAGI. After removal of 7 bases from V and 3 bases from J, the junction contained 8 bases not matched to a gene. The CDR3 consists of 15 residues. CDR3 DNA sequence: TGTGCCAGCAACGTTGCGGGAGGCCACTACAATGAGCAGTTCTTC. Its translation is CASNVAGGHYNEQFF.

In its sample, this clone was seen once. Written as DNA, the CDR3 is TGTGCCATCAGTGGGACCAATAGCGGGAGTAGCTACAATGAGCAGTTCTTC. Its protein product is CAISGTNSGSSYNEQFF. This sequence joins TRBV10-3 and TRBJ2-1; TRBD2 agrees at 9 bases. Germline values: CDR1 ENHRY, CDR2 SYGVKD. Trimming cost V 4 bases and J 3 bases; bases outside gene matches: 10. The CDR3 consists of 17 residues.

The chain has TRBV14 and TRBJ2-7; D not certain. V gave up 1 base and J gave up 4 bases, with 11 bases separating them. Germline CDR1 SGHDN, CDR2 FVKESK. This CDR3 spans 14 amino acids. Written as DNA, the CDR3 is TGTGCCAGCAGCCAAGGATCAGGTGAATACGAGCAGTACTTC. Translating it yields CASSQGSGEYEQYF.

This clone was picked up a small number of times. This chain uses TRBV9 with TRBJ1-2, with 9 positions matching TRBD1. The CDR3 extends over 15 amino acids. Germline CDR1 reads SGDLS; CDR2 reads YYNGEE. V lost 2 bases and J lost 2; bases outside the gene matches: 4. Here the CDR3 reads CASSVRDRANYGYTF. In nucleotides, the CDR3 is TGTGCCAGCAGCGTCCGGGACAGGGCAAACTATGGCTACACCTTC. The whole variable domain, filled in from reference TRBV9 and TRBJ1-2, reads DSGVTQTPKHLITATGQRVTLRCSPRSGDLSVYWYQQSLDQGLQFLIQYYNGEERAKGNILERFSAQQFPDLHSELNLSSLELGDSALYFCASSVRDRANYGYTFGSGTRLTVV.

The CDR3 DNA is TGTGCCAGCAGCCACCCTTTGGCAAACAGGGGTAACACTGAAGCTTTCTTT. Protein: CASSHPLANRGNTEAFF. The V gene is TRBV7-9, the J gene TRBJ1-1; 7 bases are shared with TRBD1. The CDR3 is 17 amino acids. Trimming removed 5 bases from V and 2 bases from J; junction bases left unmatched: 14. Per germline, CDR1 SEHNR and CDR2 FQNEAQ (reference sequence).

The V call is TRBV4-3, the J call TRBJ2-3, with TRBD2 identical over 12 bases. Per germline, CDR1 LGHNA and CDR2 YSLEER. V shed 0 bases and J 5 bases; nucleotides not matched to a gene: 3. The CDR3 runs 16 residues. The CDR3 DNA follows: TGCGCCAGCAGCCAAGAGCTAGCGGGAGGGATAGATACGCAGTATTTT. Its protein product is CASSQELAGGIDTQYF.

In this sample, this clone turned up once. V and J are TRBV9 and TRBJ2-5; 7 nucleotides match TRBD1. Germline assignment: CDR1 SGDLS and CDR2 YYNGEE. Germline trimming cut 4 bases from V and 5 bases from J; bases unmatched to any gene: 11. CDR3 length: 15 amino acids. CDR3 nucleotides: TGTGCCAGCAGCTTTCGACAGGGACCTTTGGAGACCCAGTACTTC. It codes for CASSFRQGPLETQYF.

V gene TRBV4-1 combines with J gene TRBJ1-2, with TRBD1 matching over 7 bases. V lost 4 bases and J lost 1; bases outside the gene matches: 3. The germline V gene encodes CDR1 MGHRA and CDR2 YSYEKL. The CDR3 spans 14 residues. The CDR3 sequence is CASSPGQHNYGYTF. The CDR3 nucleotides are TGCGCCAGCAGCCCGGGACAGCATAACTATGGCTACACCTTC.

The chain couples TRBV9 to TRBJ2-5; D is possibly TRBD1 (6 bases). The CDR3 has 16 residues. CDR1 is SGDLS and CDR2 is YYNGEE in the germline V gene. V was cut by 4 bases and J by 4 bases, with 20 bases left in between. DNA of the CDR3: TGTGCCAGCAGCTCTGGTATACAGGGTTTACGAGAGACCCAGTACTTC. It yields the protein CASSSGIQGLRETQYF.

The CDR3 DNA follows: TGTGCCAGCAGCCTTACGGGACTGCGGGAGACCCAGTACTTC. Protein: CASSLTGLRETQYF. The V call is TRBV14, the J call TRBJ2-5; possible D gene TRBD2, 6 bases. The CDR3 runs 14 residues. Germline V gene sequence: CDR1 SGHDN, CDR2 FVKESK. Trimming removed 4 bases from V and 5 bases from J, with 14 bases in between.